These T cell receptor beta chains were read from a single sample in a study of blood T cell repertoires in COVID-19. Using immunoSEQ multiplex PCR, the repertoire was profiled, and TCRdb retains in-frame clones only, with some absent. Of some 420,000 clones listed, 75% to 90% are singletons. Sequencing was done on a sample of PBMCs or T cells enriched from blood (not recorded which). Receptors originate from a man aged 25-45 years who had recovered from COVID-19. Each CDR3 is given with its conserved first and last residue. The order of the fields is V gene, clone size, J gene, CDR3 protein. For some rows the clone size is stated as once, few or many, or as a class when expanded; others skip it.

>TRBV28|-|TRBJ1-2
CASSLIAGIGYTF
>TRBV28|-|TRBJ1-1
CASSPPGVRTEAFF
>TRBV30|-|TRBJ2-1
CAWRLGGPRTYNEQFF
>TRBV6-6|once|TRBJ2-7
CASKETGLSYEQYF
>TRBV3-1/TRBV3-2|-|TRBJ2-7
CASSHGTSGRHEQYF
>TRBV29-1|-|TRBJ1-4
CSIGKEEKLFF
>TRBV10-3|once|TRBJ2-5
CAISESTVQETQYF
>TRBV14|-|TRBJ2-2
CASSHLAGAASSGELFF
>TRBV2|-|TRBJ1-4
CASGEQGINEKLFF
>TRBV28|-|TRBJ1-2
CASSWGTGSYGYTF
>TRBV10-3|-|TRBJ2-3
CAISERLAPSTDTQYF
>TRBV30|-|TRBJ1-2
CAGLRTGEDGYTF
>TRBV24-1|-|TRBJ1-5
CATSGTPNSNQPQHF
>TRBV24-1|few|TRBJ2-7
CATSGGVTYEQYF
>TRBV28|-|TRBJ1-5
CASSLDIYQPQHF
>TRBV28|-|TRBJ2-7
CASSPHYEQYF
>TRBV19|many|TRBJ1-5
CASSLGTGGSQPQHF
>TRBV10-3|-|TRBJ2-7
CAISESIPGGRDEQYF
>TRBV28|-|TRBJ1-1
CASRASGGYTEAFF
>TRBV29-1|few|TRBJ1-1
CSALGQKNTEAFF
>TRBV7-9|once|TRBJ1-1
CASSMTGGASPEAFF
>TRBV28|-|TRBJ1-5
CASSFLGVNQPQHF
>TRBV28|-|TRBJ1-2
CASSLGQNYGYTF
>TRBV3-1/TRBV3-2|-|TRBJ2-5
CASSLPGLAGGRETQYF
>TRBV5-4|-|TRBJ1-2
CASSLTGGALSYGYTF
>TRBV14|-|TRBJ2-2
CASSAPSAYTGELFF
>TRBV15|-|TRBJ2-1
CATSRVWGGLAGVESEQFF
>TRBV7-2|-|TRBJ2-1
CASSLLAGVGDEQFF
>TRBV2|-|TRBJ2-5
CASSKLAGKETQYF
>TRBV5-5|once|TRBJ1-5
CASSWGTLNQPQHF
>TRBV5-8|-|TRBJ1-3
CASRPGHLLSSGNTIYF
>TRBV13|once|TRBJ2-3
CASSSLGDWGTDTQYF
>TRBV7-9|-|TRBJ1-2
CASSLKPAGVDYGYTF
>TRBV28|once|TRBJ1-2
CASRTGGGGGYTF